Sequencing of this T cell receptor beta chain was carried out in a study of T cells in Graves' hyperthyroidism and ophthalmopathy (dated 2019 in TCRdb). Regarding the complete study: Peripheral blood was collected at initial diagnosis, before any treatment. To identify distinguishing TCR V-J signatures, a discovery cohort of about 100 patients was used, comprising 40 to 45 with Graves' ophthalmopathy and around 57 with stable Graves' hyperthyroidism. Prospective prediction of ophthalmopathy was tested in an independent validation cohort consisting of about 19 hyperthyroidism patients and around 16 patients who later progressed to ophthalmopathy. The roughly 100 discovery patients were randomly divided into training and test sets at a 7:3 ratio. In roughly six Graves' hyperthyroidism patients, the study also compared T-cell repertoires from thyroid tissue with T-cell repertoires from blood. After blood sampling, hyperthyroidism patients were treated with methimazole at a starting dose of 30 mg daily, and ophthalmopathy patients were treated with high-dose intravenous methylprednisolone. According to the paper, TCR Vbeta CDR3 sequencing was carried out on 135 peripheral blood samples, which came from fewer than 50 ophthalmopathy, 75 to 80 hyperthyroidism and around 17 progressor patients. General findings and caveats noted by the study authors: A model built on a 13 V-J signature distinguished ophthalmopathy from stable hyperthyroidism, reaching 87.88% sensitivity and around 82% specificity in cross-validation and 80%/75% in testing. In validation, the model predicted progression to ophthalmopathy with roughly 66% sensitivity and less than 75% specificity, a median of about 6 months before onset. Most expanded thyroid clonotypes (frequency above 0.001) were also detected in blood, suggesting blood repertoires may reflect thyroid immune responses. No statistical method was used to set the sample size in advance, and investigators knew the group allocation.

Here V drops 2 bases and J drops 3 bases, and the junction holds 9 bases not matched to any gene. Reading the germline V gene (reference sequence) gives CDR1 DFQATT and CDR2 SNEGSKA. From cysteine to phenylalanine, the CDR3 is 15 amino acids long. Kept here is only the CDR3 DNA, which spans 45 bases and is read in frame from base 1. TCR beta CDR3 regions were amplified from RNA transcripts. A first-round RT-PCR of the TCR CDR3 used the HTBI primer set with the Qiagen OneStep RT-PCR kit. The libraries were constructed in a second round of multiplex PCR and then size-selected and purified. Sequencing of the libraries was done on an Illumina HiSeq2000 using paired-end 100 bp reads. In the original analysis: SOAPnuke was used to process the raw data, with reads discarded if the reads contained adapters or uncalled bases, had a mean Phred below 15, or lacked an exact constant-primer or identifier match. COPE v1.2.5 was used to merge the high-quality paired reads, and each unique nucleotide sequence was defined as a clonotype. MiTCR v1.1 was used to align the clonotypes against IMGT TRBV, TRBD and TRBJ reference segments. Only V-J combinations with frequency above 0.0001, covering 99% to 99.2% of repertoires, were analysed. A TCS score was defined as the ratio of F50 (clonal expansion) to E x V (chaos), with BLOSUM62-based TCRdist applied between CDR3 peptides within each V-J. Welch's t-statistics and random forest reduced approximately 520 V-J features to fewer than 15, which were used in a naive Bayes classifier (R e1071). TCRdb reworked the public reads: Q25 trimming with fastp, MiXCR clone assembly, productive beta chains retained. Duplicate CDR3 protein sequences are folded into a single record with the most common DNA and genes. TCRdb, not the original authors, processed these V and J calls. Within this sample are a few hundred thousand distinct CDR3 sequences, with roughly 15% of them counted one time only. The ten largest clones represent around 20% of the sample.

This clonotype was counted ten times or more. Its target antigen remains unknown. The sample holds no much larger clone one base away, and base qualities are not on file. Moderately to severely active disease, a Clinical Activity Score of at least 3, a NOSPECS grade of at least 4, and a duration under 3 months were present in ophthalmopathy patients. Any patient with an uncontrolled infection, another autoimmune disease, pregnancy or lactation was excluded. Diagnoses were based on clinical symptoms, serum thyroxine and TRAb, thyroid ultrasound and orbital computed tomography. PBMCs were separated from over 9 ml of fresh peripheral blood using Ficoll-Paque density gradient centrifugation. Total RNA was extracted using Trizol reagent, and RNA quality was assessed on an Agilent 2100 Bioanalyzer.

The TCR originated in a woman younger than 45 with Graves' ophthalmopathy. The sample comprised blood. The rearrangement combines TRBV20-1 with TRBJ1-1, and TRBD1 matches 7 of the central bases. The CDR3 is CSARIRQGSDTEAFF. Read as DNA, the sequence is TGCAGTGCTAGAATAAGACAGGGTAGCGACACTGAAGCTTTCTTT.